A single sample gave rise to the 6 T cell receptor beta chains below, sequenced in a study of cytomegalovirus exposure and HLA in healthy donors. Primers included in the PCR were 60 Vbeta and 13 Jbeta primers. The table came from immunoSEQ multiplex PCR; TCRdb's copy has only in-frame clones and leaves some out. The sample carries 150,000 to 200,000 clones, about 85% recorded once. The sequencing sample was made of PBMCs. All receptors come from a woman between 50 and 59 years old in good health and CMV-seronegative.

The CDR3 loop is CASRESGRGGTIYF. CDR3 sequence (DNA): TGTGCCAGCAGAGAATCGGGTCGAGGGGGCACCATATATTTT. The V gene is TRBV6-6, the J gene TRBJ1-3; D may be TRBD1 (6 bases). The CDR3 consists of 14 residues. Germline CDR1 and CDR2: MNHNY and SVGAGI (reference sequence). Trimming took 6 bases from V and 9 from J, leaving 18 bases between them.

This CDR3 reads CASTLQGGTDTQYF. CDR3 sequence (DNA): TGTGCCAGCACCTTACAGGGCGGCACAGATACGCAGTATTTT. The rearrangement links TRBV27 to TRBJ2-3; the D gene is possibly TRBD1 (6 bases). V was clipped by 7 bases and J by 1 base, with 12 bases between them. Germline V CDR1 and CDR2: MNHEY, SMNVEV (reference sequence). This CDR3 has 14 residues.

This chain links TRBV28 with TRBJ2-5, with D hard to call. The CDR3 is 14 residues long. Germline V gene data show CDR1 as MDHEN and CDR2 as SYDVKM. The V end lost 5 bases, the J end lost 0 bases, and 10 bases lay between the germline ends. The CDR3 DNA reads TGTGCCAGCAGTAAGGTTGACTACCAAGAGACCCAGTACTTC. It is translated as CASSKVDYQETQYF.

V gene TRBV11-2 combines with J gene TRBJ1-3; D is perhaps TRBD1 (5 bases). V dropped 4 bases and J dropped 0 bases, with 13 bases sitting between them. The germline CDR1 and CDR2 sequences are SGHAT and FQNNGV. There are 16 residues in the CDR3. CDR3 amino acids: CASSSLRGNSGNTIYF. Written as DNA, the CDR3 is TGTGCCAGCAGCTCCCTTAGGGGCAACTCTGGAAACACCATATATTTT.

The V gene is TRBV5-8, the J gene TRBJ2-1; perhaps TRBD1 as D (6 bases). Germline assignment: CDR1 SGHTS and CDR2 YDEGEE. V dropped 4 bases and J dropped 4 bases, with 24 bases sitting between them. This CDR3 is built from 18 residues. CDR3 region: CASSDPSTGTISYNEQFF. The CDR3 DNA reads TGTGCCAGCAGCGACCCCTCAACCGGGACAATTTCTTACAATGAGCAGTTCTTC.

The CDR3 nucleotides read TGTGCCAGCAGTAGAACAGCCAGCACAGATACGCAGTATTTT. It translates to CASSRTASTDTQYF. The chain carries TRBV6-4 and TRBJ2-3; D not resolved. This CDR3 contains 14 residues. Germline V CDR1 and CDR2: MRHNA, SNTAGT. Between the trimmed V and J ends, which lost 5 bases and 0 bases, there was a span of 9 bases.